This T cell receptor beta chain was identified during a study of T cells after yellow fever vaccination. This clonotype has a handful of counts. TCRdb re-analysed the 5' RACE reads in MiXCR, keeping a single row per CDR3 protein. Among about 300,000 distinct CDR3 sequences listed, around 10% were seen once. Trimming pared 0 bases from V and 9 bases from J, leaving 11 bases between. The CDR3 has 13 residues. Per the germline V gene, CDR1 is SGHDN and CDR2 is FVKESK. The receptor was isolated from a man younger than 35 who received the YFV17D yellow fever vaccine. Specimen: CD4+ T cells sorted from PBMCs, collected 5 days after the yellow fever booster vaccination. The chain is built from TRBV14 and TRBJ2-5; tentative D call: TRBD1 (6 bases). The CDR3 DNA reads TGTGCCAGCAGCCAAGATCATTCAGGGGCCCAGTACTTC. Protein product: CASSQDHSGAQYF.